This T cell receptor beta chain was sequenced during a study of technical replicates of blood from several donors. This CDR3 spans 17 amino acids. V was pared by 2 bases and J by 5 bases, with 15 bases of the junction left unmatched. From germline, CDR1 is WSHSY and CDR2 SAAADI. Only in-frame clones appear in the TCRdb table, and some are missing; sequencing was by immunoSEQ multiplex PCR. The profile shows 14,000 or so clones, roughly 80% of them singletons. The clonotype originates from a human donor in good health. The rearrangement links TRBV10-2 to TRBJ2-7; TRBD1 agrees at 7 bases. Material: PBMCs. In DNA form, the CDR3 reads TGCGCCAGCAGTGAGCCCGATAACAGGGGATGGAGCGACGAGCAGTACTTC. Protein product: CASSEPDNRGWSDEQYF.